Below, one TCR beta chain is given with its context. The clone's antigen remains unknown. The record has no base qualities; no much larger clone is one base away. TCR CDR3 regions were amplified from genomic DNA by multiplex PCR using the deep immunoSEQ assay. Extracted genomic DNA from each cell subset was spread evenly across all wells of several immunoSEQ 96-well plates, with each plate serving as a replicate. Each replicate PCR for sorted subsets received about 210 ng genomic DNA, equal to roughly 30,000 T cell genomes. Purified libraries were quantified with a Qubit 3.0 fluorometer, sized on a Bioanalyzer 2100, and re-quantified with the KAPA Library Quantification kit. Every immunoSEQ 96-well plate was sequenced on a dedicated single-read 150-cycle Illumina NextSeq 550 flow cell. From the authors' description of their analysis: The immunoSEQ output contained only junctional sequences without quality scores, so filtering could not match that applied to full-length reads. To assign V/J genes and CDR3, sequences were annotated against IMGT germline references using PyIR, a Python wrapper for IgBLAST v1.9. Reads were removed for weak V/J assignments (E-value above 1e-6), missing CDR3, stop codons, out-of-frame junctions, or ambiguous translated residues. A V3J clonotype was defined by an identical inferred V gene, J gene, and CDR3 amino acid sequence. To compute the percentage overlap between repertoires, the number of shared unique clonotypes was divided by the size of the smaller repertoire. Three approaches were used to assess repertoire richness: RTK rarefaction, the Chao1 estimator, and Recon v2.1 estimates of unobserved clonotypes. OLGA was used to compute generation probabilities for all TCRbeta clonotypes that the gDNA method yielded from a handful of donors. Sourced from immuneACCESS, this table was stored by TCRdb with only in-frame sequences that have V and J called. A share of the clones is absent; for the studies checked, an unresolved V gene accounts for under half, and the remainder has no known explanation. V and J calls plus clone size are reproduced from that table; the DNA served to infer D and trimming. The sample table contains 2 million to 2.5 million clones; only one count was recorded for under 95% of them. 0.37% of the sample lies in the top ten.

This sample was taken from a study of shared clonotypes between healthy human individuals (dated by TCRdb to 2019 to 2021). For context, the study as a whole: A couple of women and a few men aged 18 to 49 years were included in the cohort. For each donor, CD4 naive and CD4 memory were each run on three plates, CD8 naive on two plates, and CD8 memory on one plate. To estimate repertoire size and how much clonotype sharing occurs between individuals, the study deeply sequenced the blood TCR repertoires of 5 or 6 healthy adults. To increase sequencing depth and limit assay-specific biases, TCR repertoire library preparation and sequencing were carried out by different laboratories using diverse techniques. Each donor's leukapheresis produced roughly between about 0.9 and 9.5 billion PBMCs.

Donors were healthy HIV-negative adults with no recently reported acute infections or vaccinations. Only Caucasian adults living in Nashville, Tennessee, USA were represented among the donors. Magnetic negative selection was used to enrich CD4+ T cells, after which naive cells were positively selected on CD45RA and the negative fraction became the memory subset. Blood was collected by leukapheresis, and PBMCs were isolated by Ficoll-Histopaque density gradient centrifugation and then cryopreserved in liquid nitrogen vapor phase. Purity and quantity of every magnetically sorted T cell population were checked by analytical flow cytometry. Genomic DNA was isolated from every sorted fraction and measured by UV absorbance on a Nanodrop 2000c. From a lookup of the germline V gene, CDR1 and CDR2 are SNHLY and FYNNEI. V was cut back by 4 bases and J by 0 bases, leaving a gap of 9 bases between them. The CDR3, cysteine through phenylalanine, is 14 amino acids long. The read is trimmed to its CDR3 DNA, 42 bases read in frame from base 1.

General conclusions and limits of the study: The small number of donors limited the genetic and exposure-history diversity represented. Sampling was restricted to blood, and TCR repertoires in tissues likely differ from the TCR repertoires found in blood. Naive subsets generally had larger estimated clonotype richness than memory subsets did. Roughly 5.2% of naive CD4, 3.5% of naive CD8, approximately 2% of memory CD4, and around 0.42% of memory CD8 clonotypes were shared across several donors. Pairwise subsampling indicated that sequencing depth was expected to affect the degree of clonotype sharing among donors. Even with the large sequencing depth, rarefaction of the sorted-subset datasets indicated that sequencing was incomplete. Clonotypes shared by all four sorted-subset donors showed higher generation probabilities than non-shared clonotypes.

Sequenced sample: naive CD4+ T cells from PBMCs. The label giving this sample's cell subset or site can be read as: CD45RA+ positively selected. The TCR comes from a man aged 18 to 30 in good health. Some clones in this sample may be carry-over from other donors' samples. The receptor chain draws on TRBV2 and TRBJ1-2, with no D gene named confidently. The CDR3 amino acid sequence is: CASSASLANYGYTF. The nucleotide sequence is TGTGCCAGCAGTGCTTCGTTAGCTAACTATGGCTACACCTTC.